The 2 T cell receptor beta chains given below trace back to one sample, sequenced in a study of blood T cell repertoires in COVID-19. TCRdb's table, derived via immunoSEQ multiplex PCR, lists solely in-frame clones and lacks some. This sample has 200,000 or so clones, with roughly 84% found just once. What was sequenced was PBMCs or T cells enriched from blood (not recorded which). These TCRs come from a man aged 40-49 years who had recovered from COVID-19.

The chain joins TRBV2 to TRBJ1-6, with TRBD1 matching over 7 bases. CDR1 and CDR2 from the germline V gene are SNHLY and FYNNEI. The ends lost 4 bases at V and 6 bases at J; junction bases unmatched: 3. The length of the CDR3 is 14 residues. The CDR3 DNA reads TGTGCCAGCAGTGCAGGGACAGTTAATTCACCCCTCCACTTT. Amino acids: CASSAGTVNSPLHF.

This chain joins TRBV6-2 or TRBV6-3 and TRBJ2-7; 7 bases align to TRBD2. The V and J ends lost 5 bases and 2 bases, in that order; junction bases with no gene match: 6. Germline V lookup: CDR1 MNHEY, CDR2 SVGEGT. This CDR3 comprises 14 residues. The CDR3, as DNA: TGTGCCAGCAGTGACAGCGGGGCAGCCTACGAGCAGTACTTC. Protein: CASSDSGAAYEQYF.